This T cell receptor (beta chain) was observed in a study of shared clonotypes between healthy human individuals. Per germline, CDR1 KGHSH and CDR2 LQKENI. The CDR3 has 14 residues. V lost 6 bases, J lost 6 bases, and 9 bases stayed unmatched. Note on this clone: This sample also contains other DNA sequences that code for the same CDR3.

Some clones are missing from TCRdb's copy, which holds only in-frame ones; the method was immunoSEQ multiplex PCR. The table shows 2 million to 2.5 million clones, with 85% to 95% occurring only once. This chain joins TRBV18 and TRBJ2-7; the match to TRBD1 covers 9 bases. This sequence originates from a man between 18 and 29 years old in good health. Some clones in this sample may be carry-over from other donors' samples. Sequenced input: naive CD4+ T cells from PBMCs. Regarding subset: CD45RA+ positively selected. This chain's CDR3 is CASSPRTGDTEQYF. The CDR3 nucleotides are TGTGCCAGCTCCCCCAGGACAGGGGACACCGAGCAGTACTTC.